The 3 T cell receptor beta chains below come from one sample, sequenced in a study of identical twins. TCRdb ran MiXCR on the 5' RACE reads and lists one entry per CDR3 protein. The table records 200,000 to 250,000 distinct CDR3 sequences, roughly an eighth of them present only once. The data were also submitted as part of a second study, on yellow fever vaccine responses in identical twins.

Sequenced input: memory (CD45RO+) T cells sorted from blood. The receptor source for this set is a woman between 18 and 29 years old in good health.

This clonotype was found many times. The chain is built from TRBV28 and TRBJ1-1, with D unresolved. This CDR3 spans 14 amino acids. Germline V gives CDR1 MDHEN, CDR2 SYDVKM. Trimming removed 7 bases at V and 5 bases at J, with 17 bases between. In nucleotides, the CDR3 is TGTGCCAGCATAGAATATCTTAGAGATACTGAAGCTTTCTTT. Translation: CASIEYLRDTEAFF.

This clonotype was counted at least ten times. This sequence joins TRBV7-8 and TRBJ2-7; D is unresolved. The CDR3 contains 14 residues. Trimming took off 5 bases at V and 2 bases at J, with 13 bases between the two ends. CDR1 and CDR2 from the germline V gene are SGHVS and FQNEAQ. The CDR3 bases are TGTGCCAGCAGCCCGGCCGCCCAGACCTACGAGCAGTACTTC. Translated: CASSPAAQTYEQYF.

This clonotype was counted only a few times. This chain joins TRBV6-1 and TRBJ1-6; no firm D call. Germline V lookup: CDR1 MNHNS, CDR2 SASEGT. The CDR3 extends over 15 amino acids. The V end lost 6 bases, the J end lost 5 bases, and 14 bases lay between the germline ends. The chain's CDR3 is CASRLEDGNNSPLHF. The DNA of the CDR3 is TGTGCCAGCAGATTAGAGGACGGGAATAATTCACCCCTCCACTTT.